The 21 T cell receptor beta chains presented below share a single source sample, sequenced in a study of blood T cell repertoires in COVID-19. The data were produced by immunoSEQ multiplex PCR, yet TCRdb's version contains in-frame clones alone and is incomplete. The sample lists around 170,000 clones, about 81% seen once, with approximately 10% in the top ten. The material sequenced was peripheral blood. Receptors originate from an elderly woman with COVID-19, enrolled during active disease.

The V and J genes are TRBV7-9 and TRBJ2-3; maybe TRBD1 (5 bases). The germline gives CDR1 SEHNR, CDR2 FQNEAQ (reference sequence). V was clipped by 7 bases and J by 6 bases, with 14 bases between them. CDR3 length equals 13 residues. The chain's CDR3 is CASTPWGPDTQYF. The CDR3 DNA sequence: TGTGCCAGCACCCCCTGGGGCCCGGATACGCAGTATTTT.

The chain employs TRBV5-6 and TRBJ2-7; tentative D call: TRBD1 (7 bases). The CDR3 has 14 residues. Deletions cut 3 bases from V and 6 bases from J, with 16 bases between. Germline CDR1 is SGHDT and CDR2 is YYEEEE. CDR3 loop: CASSWQGGGAEQYF. Written as DNA, the CDR3 is TGTGCCAGCAGCTGGCAAGGAGGGGGCGCCGAGCAGTACTTC. The full variable domain, completed using reference TRBV5-6 and TRBJ2-7, is DAGVTQSPTHLIKTRGQQVTLRCSPKSGHDTVSWYQQALGQGPQFIFQYYEEEERQRGNFPDRFSGHQFPNYSSELNVNALLLGDSALYLCASSWQGGGAEQYFGPGTRLTVT.

The chain recombines TRBV5-4 with TRBJ2-7; D may be TRBD1 (6 bases). This CDR3 contains 13 residues. V shed 5 bases and J shed 1 base, with 10 bases lying between them. CDR1 is SGHNT, CDR2 YYREEE, per germline (reference sequence). The CDR3 coding sequence is TGTGCCAGCAGATCGGACAGTTCCTACGAGCAGTACTTC. It is translated as CASRSDSSYEQYF.

The chain is built from TRBV21-1 and TRBJ1-1; the table calls TRBD1, which could not be checked here. TRBV21-1 is given as a pseudogene. The CDR3 runs to 16 residues. The CDR3 DNA follows: TGTGCCAGCAGCAAAAGTCCTCAGGGGCCGCACACTGAAGCTTTCTTT. Translation: CASSKSPQGPHTEAFF.

The chain is built from TRBV9 and TRBJ2-2; 9 nucleotides agree with TRBD2. The CDR3 sequence is 18 residues long. V lost 0 bases, J lost 0 bases, and 6 bases stayed unmatched. Germline CDR1 SGDLS, CDR2 YYNGEE. CDR3 residues: CASSVALAGLSNTGELFF. DNA for the CDR3: TGTGCCAGCAGCGTAGCCCTAGCGGGACTTTCGAACACCGGGGAGCTGTTTTTT.

This clone was detected only a few times. V usage is TRBV19 and J usage is TRBJ2-7; no clear D gene. The length of the CDR3 is 16 residues. In germline, CDR1 is LNHDA, CDR2 SQIVND (reference sequence). The ends were cut back, 3 bases at V and 5 bases at J, with 20 bases in the middle. CDR3 nucleotide sequence: TGTGCCAGTAGTATTAGGCGACTGGGTCTCGTCCACGAGCAGTACTTC. Translation gives CASSIRRLGLVHEQYF.

This chain connects TRBV5-1 to TRBJ2-7; 10 bases line up with TRBD1. The CDR3 loop spans 15 amino acids. In germline, CDR1 is SGHRS, CDR2 YFSETQ. V shed 4 bases and J 2 bases; nucleotides not matched to a gene: 6. Here the CDR3 reads CASSLGTGAPYEQYF. DNA for the CDR3: TGCGCCAGCAGCCTAGGGACAGGGGCCCCCTACGAGCAGTACTTC.

This clone was seen only a few times. This rearrangement joins TRBV7-8 to TRBJ1-1; D is possibly TRBD1 (5 bases). Trimming left V 3 bases short and J 6 bases short, with 11 bases between. Germline V gene lookup returns CDR1 SGHVS and CDR2 FQNEAQ. This CDR3 spans 13 amino acids. CDR3 DNA sequence: TGTGCCAGCAGCTTCTACGGGGGAGCTGAAGCTTTCTTT. It encodes CASSFYGGAEAFF. Looking up the rest from reference TRBV7-8 and TRBJ1-1 gives the full variable domain: GAGVSQSPRYKVAKRGQDVALRCDPISGHVSLFWYQQALGQGPEFLTYFQNEAQLDKSGLPSDRFFAERPEGSVSTLKIQRTQQEDSAVYLCASSFYGGAEAFFGQGTRLTVV.

V usage is TRBV12-5 and J usage is TRBJ2-7, with 7 bases fitting TRBD1. V was clipped by 4 bases and J by 6 bases; unmatched bases: 12. The CDR3 has 15 residues. Germline CDR1 reads LGHNT; CDR2 reads FRNRAP. The CDR3 DNA reads TGTGCTAGTGGTTGGACAGGACAGCCCCTACGCGAGCAGTACTTC. The encoded protein is CASGWTGQPLREQYF.

The V call is TRBV19, the J call TRBJ1-1; TRBD1 might be the D (5 bases). V gave up 5 bases and J gave up 5 bases, with 12 bases separating them. The CDR3 extends over 13 amino acids. Germline CDR1 LNHDA, CDR2 SQIVND (reference sequence). CDR3 sequence (DNA): TGTGCCAGTAGTTGGTCAGGGCGGACTGAAGCTTTCTTT. Residues: CASSWSGRTEAFF.

This chain connects TRBV28 to TRBJ2-7, with 7 bases that match TRBD1. Germline loops: CDR1 MDHEN, CDR2 SYDVKM. This CDR3 is built from 15 residues. After removal of 4 bases from V and 0 bases from J, the junction contained 6 bases not matched to a gene. The CDR3 DNA reads as TGTGCCAGCAGTTACGGACAGGCCCTCTCCTACGAGCAGTACTTC. Amino acids: CASSYGQALSYEQYF.

This chain links TRBV13 with TRBJ1-1, with D perhaps matching TRBD1 (6 bases). CDR3 length: 14 amino acids. Trimming cost V 0 bases and J 7 bases, with 12 bases left between them. Germline-derived CDR1 and CDR2 are PRHDT and FYEKMQ (reference sequence). Written as DNA, the CDR3 is TGTGCCAGCAGCTTAGGTGTGGACAGACATGAAGCTTTCTTT. Translated: CASSLGVDRHEAFF.

V gene TRBV7-8 combines with J gene TRBJ2-5; the match to TRBD1 covers 9 bases. The CDR3 runs 15 residues. Looked up from germline, CDR1 is SGHVS and CDR2 is FQNEAQ. The V segment lost 4 bases and the J segment 4 bases; nucleotides outside the gene matches: 7. The CDR3 DNA reads TGTGCCAGCAGCTGGGGACAGGGAAGGGTAGAGACCCAGTACTTC. It yields the protein CASSWGQGRVETQYF.

As DNA, the CDR3 is TGTGCCAGCAGTAACGGACTACCTAGTTACAATGAGCAGTTCTTC. Its protein product is CASSNGLPSYNEQFF. The chain carries TRBV2 and TRBJ2-1, with D tentatively TRBD2 (6 bases). The V and J ends lost 5 bases and 4 bases respectively, with 15 bases between them. Germline V CDR1 and CDR2: SNHLY, FYNNEI. CDR3 size: 15 residues.

CDR3: CASSPTPRPYTGELFF. The CDR3 nucleotides are TGTGCCAGCAGCCCCACCCCCAGGCCCTACACCGGGGAGCTGTTTTTT. The rearrangement joins TRBV3-1 (or the pseudogene TRBV3-2) to TRBJ2-2; D is undetermined. The CDR3 is made up of 16 amino acids. V was trimmed by 4 bases and J by 3 bases, leaving 15 bases between them. Looked up from germline, CDR1 is LGHDT and CDR2 is YNNKEL (reference sequence).

This clone was counted between two and nine times. CDR3 DNA: TGTGCCAGTAGTCCTCCGGGACAGAATAACTATGGCTACACCTTC. Residues: CASSPPGQNNYGYTF. V and J are TRBV19 and TRBJ1-2; 7 bases line up with TRBD1. CDR1 LNHDA and CDR2 SQIVND come from the germline V gene (reference sequence). The J segment lost 1 base and the V segment lost 5 bases, leaving 7 bases of the junction unmatched. This CDR3 region has 15 residues.

This sequence joins TRBV19 and TRBJ2-7; 10 bases are shared with TRBD2. Germline trimming cut 5 bases from V and 7 bases from J; bases unmatched to any gene: 8. The CDR3 has 14 amino acids. Germline loops: CDR1 LNHDA, CDR2 SQIVND (reference sequence). The CDR3 region is CASSPLAGAGEQYF. CDR3 DNA sequence: TGTGCCAGTAGTCCCCTAGCGGGGGCGGGGGAGCAGTACTTC. Using reference TRBV19 and TRBJ2-7 for the parts outside the CDR3, the full variable domain is DGGITQSPKYLFRKEGQNVTLSCEQNLNHDAMYWYRQDPGQGLRLIYYSQIVNDFQKGDIAEGYSVSREKKESFPLTVTSAQKNPTAFYLCASSPLAGAGEQYFGPGTRLTVT.

The chain employs TRBV29-1 and TRBJ2-5; the D gene is possibly TRBD2 (6 bases). V lost 3 bases to trimming and J lost 5 bases, with 13 bases between them. This CDR3 region has 13 residues. The V gene's germline CDR1 is SQVTM and CDR2 ANQGSEA. The CDR3 spells CSVDSSGGETQYF. In DNA form, the CDR3 reads TGCAGCGTTGACAGCTCAGGAGGGGAGACCCAGTACTTC. Supplemented by reference TRBV29-1 and TRBJ2-5, the full variable domain reads SAVISQKPSRDICQRGTSLTIQCQVDSQVTMMFWYRQQPGQSLTLIATANQGSEATYESGFVIDKFPISRPNLTFSTLTVSNMSPEDSSIYLCSVDSSGGETQYFGPGTRLLVL.

The chain links TRBV25-1 to TRBJ2-5; D may be TRBD2 (6 bases). The CDR3 runs to 17 residues. Per germline, CDR1 MGHDK and CDR2 SYGVNS. Trimming stripped 1 base from V and 1 base from J, with 16 bases between. The DNA for the CDR3 is TGTGCCAGCAGTGAATTGAGGGAGGCAGGAATCCAAGAGACCCAGTACTTC. Translated: CASSELREAGIQETQYF. The full variable domain, with the rest looked up from reference TRBV25-1 and TRBJ2-5, is EADIYQTPRYLVIGTGKKITLECSQTMGHDKMYWYQQDPGMELHLIHYSYGVNSTEKGDLSSESTVSRIRTEHFPLTLESARPSHTSQYLCASSELREAGIQETQYFGPGTRLLVL.

The chain couples TRBV19 to TRBJ1-2; no clear D. CDR3 size: 13 residues. The germline V gene encodes CDR1 LNHDA and CDR2 SQIVND (reference sequence). V gave up 3 bases and J gave up 3 bases, with 8 bases separating them. The CDR3 here is CASSITVHYGYTF. The CDR3 coding sequence is TGTGCCAGTAGTATTACGGTACACTATGGCTACACCTTC.

This rearrangement joins TRBV5-1 to TRBJ2-7, with 7 bases matching TRBD1. V dropped 4 bases and J dropped 2; count of bases not matched to a gene: 12. Germline CDR1 SGHRS, CDR2 YFSETQ. CDR3 length: 16 amino acids. Here the CDR3 reads CASSGSPGTAPYEQYF. The CDR3, as DNA: TGCGCCAGCAGCGGTTCCCCGGGGACAGCTCCCTACGAGCAGTACTTC.